This is a list of T cell receptor beta chains from one sample in a study of PD-L1 blockade in urothelial cancer. Assay used: immunoSEQ multiplex PCR; TCRdb lists only in-frame clones, some missing. The data hold 29,000 or so clones, with about four fifths observed a single time. The material sequenced was PBMCs, taken around atezolizumab (anti-PD-L1) treatment. Receptor source: a man between 65 and 79 years old with urothelial cancer. CDR3s include the opening cysteine and the closing phenylalanine or tryptophan. The order of the fields is V gene, clone size, J gene, D gene, CDR3 DNA, CDR3 protein. D genes are given only for firm matches. Rows give clone size only sometimes, using once, few, many, or a class for an expanded clone.

>TRBV21-1|NA|TRBJ2-7|NA
TGTGCCAGCAGGAGAAGCGACTTC
CASRRSDF
>TRBV5-1|few|TRBJ2-1|NA
TGCGCCAGCAGCTTAGGACAGCACAATGAGCAGTTCTTC
CASSLGQHNEQFF
>TRBV5-6|NA|TRBJ2-7|NA
TGTGCCAGCAGTCCTACGGGGTATATAGAGCAGTACTTC
CASSPTGYIEQYF
>TRBV4-1|few|TRBJ2-1|NA
TGCGCCAGCAGCCACCGAGACTCGCCCTACAATGAGCAGTTCTTC
CASSHRDSPYNEQFF
>TRBV10-3|NA|TRBJ2-5|TRBD2
TGTGCCATCAGACCGGGACTAGCGGACCAAGAGACCCAGTACTTC
CAIRPGLADQETQYF
>TRBV11-3|few|TRBJ2-3|TRBD2
TGTGCCAGCAGCTCGCTAGCGGGGACAGATACGCAGTATTTT
CASSSLAGTDTQYF
>TRBV12-5|NA|TRBJ2-7|TRBD1
TGTGCTAGTGGTTCAGGGGGCGGAAGCTACGAGCAGTACTTC
CASGSGGGSYEQYF
>TRBV6-5|NA|TRBJ2-2|TRBD2
TGTGCCAGCAGTTACTATTACAGCGGGGGGTACCGGGAGCTGTTTTTT
CASSYYYSGGYRELFF
>TRBV28|NA|TRBJ2-7|TRBD1
TGTGCCTCTTTGGGACAGGGAAGGGACGAGCAGTACTTC
CASLGQGRDEQYF
>TRBV10-3|NA|TRBJ2-5|NA
TGTGCCATCAGCGCCGGGACTCGAGGGCGGGAGACCCAGTACTTC
CAISAGTRGRETQYF
>TRBV29-1|NA|TRBJ1-1|NA
TGCAGCGTTGAGCCGCGGTTGAACACTGAAGCTTTCTTT
CSVEPRLNTEAFF
>TRBV29-1|NA|TRBJ2-3|TRBD1
TGCAGCGTCGTACGACAGGGCGGCACAGATACGCAGTATTTT
CSVVRQGGTDTQYF
>TRBV18|NA|TRBJ2-7|NA
TGTGCCAGCTCACCCCGGGGGGCTAACTACGAGCAGTACTTC
CASSPRGANYEQYF
>TRBV7-3|medium-sized|TRBJ1-1|TRBD1
TGTGCCAGCAGCTCTACAGGGGGCGGAGGCACTGAAGCTTTCTTT
CASSSTGGGGTEAFF
>TRBV15|few|TRBJ2-1|TRBD2
TGTGCCACCAGCAGAGATCTGACAAGCGGGAGGGTTGGTGAGCAGTTCTTC
CATSRDLTSGRVGEQFF
>TRBV20-1|NA|TRBJ2-7|NA
TGCAGTGCTAGAGATGTAATAGAGCAGTACTTC
CSARDVIEQYF
>TRBV27|NA|TRBJ2-4|NA
TGTGCCAGCAGTCCCCCCGGACAGCTAGCCAAAAACATTCAGTACTTC
CASSPPGQLAKNIQYF
>TRBV2|NA|TRBJ2-7|NA
TGTGCCAGCAGGGGGCGAAGGGGAGAGCAGTACTTC
CASRGRRGEQYF
>TRBV7-2|few|TRBJ1-6|NA
TGTGCCAGCAGCTTAGCGATGGGGCTATCGGGACCCCTCCACTTT
CASSLAMGLSGPLHF
>TRBV6-1|NA|TRBJ1-6|NA
TGTGCCAGCAGTGACAGGGATAATTCACCCCTCCACTTT
CASSDRDNSPLHF
>TRBV11-1|NA|TRBJ1-1|NA
TGTGCCAGCAGCTTGGCAGGCGCTGAAGCTTTCTTT
CASSLAGAEAFF
>TRBV7-2|NA|TRBJ1-2|TRBD1
TGTGCCAGCAGCTCCGGGACAGGGGATGGCTACACCTTC
CASSSGTGDGYTF
>TRBV5-5|few|TRBJ2-3|TRBD2
TGTGCCAGCAGCGCCCTAGCGGGGGGGTTCACAGATACGCAGTATTTT
CASSALAGGFTDTQYF
>TRBV18|NA|TRBJ2-5|NA
TGTGCCAGCTCACCACTACGGGAGTCGGGGACCCAGTACTTC
CASSPLRESGTQYF
>TRBV5-1|NA|TRBJ1-1|NA
TGCGCCAGCAGCCGAAAGAGGGAAACTGAAGCTTTCTTT
CASSRKRETEAFF
>TRBV7-9|NA|TRBJ1-2|TRBD1
TGTGCCAGCAGCTCGTTAAAGGGACAGAAAAAAGGCTACACCTTC
CASSSLKGQKKGYTF
>TRBV4-1|NA|TRBJ1-3|NA
TGCGCCAGCAGCCCAGCTCCGGGTGGAAACACCATATATTTT
CASSPAPGGNTIYF
>TRBV7-2|NA|TRBJ2-3|TRBD2
TGTGCCAGCAGCTTAGGCGGGGGGCCTTCCACAGATACGCAGTATTTT
CASSLGGGPSTDTQYF
>TRBV7-8|once|TRBJ2-7|NA
TGTGCCAGCAGCTTAGCGGGGGGGCCCGAGCAGTACTTC
CASSLAGGPEQYF
>TRBV7-9|NA|TRBJ1-1|NA
TGTGCCAGCAGCTTAGCTCGGGGAGGGAACACTGAAGCTTTCTTT
CASSLARGGNTEAFF
>TRBV6-6|NA|TRBJ1-2|NA
TGTGCCAGCTCAGGACTGATTAACTATGGCTACACCTTC
CASSGLINYGYTF
>TRBV27|NA|TRBJ2-7|TRBD1
TGTGCCAGCAGTTTATCTTCTGGACAGCGGGACAGGGTAGGTGAGCAGTACTTC
CASSLSSGQRDRVGEQYF
>TRBV6-1|NA|TRBJ1-2|NA
TGTGCCAGCAGTGCCCTGGCCAACGGCGGCTATGGCTACACCTTC
CASSALANGGYGYTF
>TRBV6-4|once|TRBJ1-2|TRBD1
TGTGCCAGCCTTCCGACAGGGCGAAACTATGGCTACACCTTC
CASLPTGRNYGYTF
>TRBV19|NA|TRBJ2-7|TRBD1
TGTGCCAGTAGTTCGGGACAGGGCCCCTACGAGCAGTACTTC
CASSSGQGPYEQYF
>TRBV10-2|few|TRBJ2-1|TRBD2
TGCGCCAGCAGTGAGTCAGGGAGGGGAAAAGAGCAGTTCTTC
CASSESGRGKEQFF
>TRBV6-6|NA|TRBJ2-7|NA
TGTGCCAGCACGCCCCCCTCGGGGAACGAGCAGTACTTC
CASTPPSGNEQYF
>TRBV4-1|NA|TRBJ2-3|TRBD2
TGCGCCAGCAGCCAATCGGGTAGCGGGAACACAGATACGCAGTATTTT
CASSQSGSGNTDTQYF
>TRBV30|NA|TRBJ1-1|NA
TGTGCCTGGACTCGACGGCGGGTGAACACTGAAGCTTTCTTT
CAWTRRRVNTEAFF
>TRBV7-2|few|TRBJ1-2|TRBD1
TGTGCCAGCAGCTTATTTGGGACAGGGGCTAACTATGGCTACACCTTC
CASSLFGTGANYGYTF
>TRBV29-1|NA|TRBJ2-5|TRBD2
TGCAGCGTCCCCCGGGGGGGGAAACAAGAGACCCAGTACTTC
CSVPRGGKQETQYF
>TRBV5-1|NA|TRBJ2-3|TRBD2
TGCGCCAGCAGCTTGGGGACAGCGGGGGAAGATACGCAGTATTTT
CASSLGTAGEDTQYF
>TRBV4-3|NA|TRBJ2-7|NA
TGCGCCAGCAGCCAAGATTGGGACATGGGAGCCTACGAGCAGTACTTC
CASSQDWDMGAYEQYF
>TRBV29-1|NA|TRBJ2-3|NA
TGCAGCGTTGATGCAGGGTCAGATACGCAGTATTTT
CSVDAGSDTQYF
>TRBV5-4|NA|TRBJ2-5|TRBD1
TGTGCCAGCAGCTCCCGTCGACAGGGTCAACAAGAGACCCAGTACTTC
CASSSRRQGQQETQYF
>TRBV19|NA|TRBJ2-2|NA
TGTGCCAGTAGCTACCAAAGAGCCGGGGAGCTGTTTTTT
CASSYQRAGELFF
>TRBV12-5|NA|TRBJ1-3|TRBD1
TGTGCTAGTGGCTCTGGACAGGGTGACACCATATATTTT
CASGSGQGDTIYF
>TRBV4-2|NA|TRBJ2-3|TRBD2
TGTGCCAGCAGCCAAGAAAGGGATACTAGCGGATGGGGGGATACGCAGTATTTT
CASSQERDTSGWGDTQYF
>TRBV6-1|NA|TRBJ2-6|TRBD1
TGTGCCAGCAGTGAAGACAGGGGGCGCCCCTCTGGGGCCAACGTCCTGACTTTC
CASSEDRGRPSGANVLTF
>TRBV11-1|NA|TRBJ2-7|TRBD1
TGTGCCAGCAGCCTTAGACAGGGCGAGCAGTACTTC
CASSLRQGEQYF
>TRBV6-1|NA|TRBJ1-5|NA
TGTGCCAGCAGTGCGCAGAATCAGCCCCAGCATTTT
CASSAQNQPQHF
>TRBV18|NA|TRBJ2-4|NA
TGTGCCAGCTCACCCGGGTTTGATTTCCTAGCCAAAAACATTCAGTACTTC
CASSPGFDFLAKNIQYF
>TRBV19|once|TRBJ2-1|NA
TGTGCCAGTAGTACGAGCTCCTACAATGAGCAGTTCTTC
CASSTSSYNEQFF
>TRBV29-1|NA|TRBJ1-1|NA
TGCAGCGTGTCGACAGGTTGGAACACTGAAGCTTTCTTT
CSVSTGWNTEAFF
>TRBV7-8|NA|TRBJ2-3|NA
TGTGCCAGCAGCTTACAGACAGATACGCAGTATTTT
CASSLQTDTQYF
>TRBV27|NA|TRBJ1-2|NA
TGTGCCAGCAGTTTGACAGGCAACTATGGCTACACCTTC
CASSLTGNYGYTF
>TRBV5-4|NA|TRBJ1-2|TRBD1
TGTGCCAGCAGGAACAGGGGTGGCTATGGCTACACCTTC
CASRNRGGYGYTF
>TRBV25-1|NA|TRBJ1-1|TRBD1
TGTGCCAGCAGTGCATCCAGGGGGTCCTACACTGAAGCTTTCTTT
CASSASRGSYTEAFF
>TRBV27|NA|TRBJ1-2|NA
TGTGCCAGCAGAACGTCACAGAGCCCTATCACCTTC
CASRTSQSPITF
>TRBV4-2|NA|TRBJ2-7|NA
TGTGCCAGCAGCCCCTGGACAGCCAACTCCTACGAGCAGTACTTC
CASSPWTANSYEQYF